Listed here are 7 T cell receptor beta chains from one sample, sequenced in a study of T cells in Graves' hyperthyroidism and ophthalmopathy. The investigators amplified TCR beta CDR3 regions from RNA transcripts. The HTBI primer set served for first-round RT-PCR of the TCR CDR3. TCRdb passed the multiplex PCR reads through MiXCR, listing each CDR3 protein once. Of about 640,000 distinct CDR3 sequences in the sample, about a fifth were seen once. Sequencing was performed on blood. The receptors were sampled from a young man with Graves' ophthalmopathy.

The rearrangement joins TRBV29-1 to TRBJ2-3; the match to TRBD2 covers 11 bases. V lost 5 bases to trimming and J lost 5 bases; unmatched junction nucleotides: 3. Germline lookup yields CDR1 SQVTM and CDR2 ANQGSEA. The CDR3 consists of 13 residues. The CDR3 protein is CSVLAGGGDTQYF. CDR3 sequence (DNA): TGCAGCGTTTTAGCGGGAGGGGGAGATACGCAGTATTTT.

This clonotype was seen a single time. This may be a read error: a much more frequent sequence differs by one nucleotide. This sequence joins TRBV30 and TRBJ2-1, with 9 bases matching TRBD1. Germline CDR1 reads GTSNPN; CDR2 reads SVGIG (reference sequence). J lost 13 bases, V lost 4 bases, and 5 bases had no gene match. The length of the CDR3 is 11 residues. In DNA, the CDR3 is TGTGCCTGGACGGACAGGGGTGATCAGTTCTTC. Its protein is CAWTDRGDQFF.

The table lists this clonotype with a few counts. The chain links TRBV5-6 to TRBJ2-1; D tentatively fits TRBD1 or TRBD2 (5 bases each). The CDR3 runs to 12 residues. CDR1 is SGHDT, CDR2 YYEEEE, per germline. V gave up 9 bases and J gave up 4 bases, with 11 bases separating them. As DNA, the CDR3 is TGTGCCACTCGCTGGGGGTACAATGAGCAGTTCTTC. Protein sequence: CATRWGYNEQFF.

The chain joins TRBV19 to TRBJ1-4; 11 positions match TRBD1. The J segment lost 10 bases and the V segment lost 2 bases, leaving 3 bases of the junction unmatched. Germline-derived CDR1 and CDR2 are LNHDA and SQIVND (reference sequence). The CDR3 covers 14 residues. CDR3 in amino acids: CASSISGTGGKLFF. The CDR3 bases are TGTGCCAGTAGTATAAGCGGGACAGGGGGAAAACTGTTTTTT.

Ten or more counts support this clonotype. The chain couples TRBV28 to TRBJ2-7, with TRBD2 identical over 7 bases. From germline, CDR1 is MDHEN and CDR2 SYDVKM. Trimming took 6 bases from V and 2 from J; bases not matched to a gene: 7. This CDR3 contains 14 residues. The CDR3 DNA sequence: TGTGCCAGCAGGCCGGGGGGATTTACCTACGAGCAGTACTTC. This codes for CASRPGGFTYEQYF. Using reference TRBV28 and TRBJ2-7 for the parts outside the CDR3, the full variable domain is DVKVTQSSRYLVKRTGEKVFLECVQDMDHENMFWYRQDPGLGLRLIYFSYDVKMKEKGDIPEGYSVSREKKERFSLILESASTNQTSMYLCASRPGGFTYEQYFGPGTRLTVT.

This chain joins TRBV2 and TRBJ2-1; 10 bases line up with TRBD2. This CDR3 is 14 amino acids long. Germline-derived CDR1 and CDR2 are SNHLY and FYNNEI. V was pared by 5 bases and J by 9 bases, with 7 bases of the junction left unmatched. Here the CDR3 reads CASSPPSGRFEQFF. The CDR3 nucleotides are TGTGCCAGCAGTCCCCCTAGCGGGAGATTTGAGCAGTTCTTC.

This clonotype was recorded at least ten times. The chain couples TRBV28 to TRBJ1-2; perhaps TRBD1 as D (5 bases). V lost 3 bases to trimming and J lost 8 bases, with 16 bases between them. In germline, CDR1 is MDHEN, CDR2 SYDVKM. This CDR3 has 14 residues. CDR3 amino acids: CASSFPTVGHGYTF. The CDR3 coding sequence is TGTGCCAGCAGTTTCCCGACGGTGGGGCACGGCTACACCTTC.